Listed here are 4 T cell receptor beta chains from one sample, sequenced in a study of T-cell reconstitution after alpha-beta-depleted transplantation in children. Unique molecular identifiers were incorporated when the TCRbeta library was constructed. TCRdb re-called the PCR reads through MiXCR, storing one row per CDR3 protein. The sample holds some 260,000 distinct CDR3 sequences, 20% to 30% seen once. The sequences come from PBMCs, mostly from graft donor cells, collected 360 days after TCRalphabeta/CD19-depleted stem cell transplant. These receptor sequences come from a female patient aged 2 to 10 who had a stem cell transplant for congenital amegakaryocytic thrombocytopenia, so the T cells may come from the graft donor.

The chain has TRBV29-1 and TRBJ2-7; 7 positions match TRBD1. The CDR3 has 14 residues. Trimming took 4 bases from V and 5 from J; bases not matched to a gene: 11. Germline V lookup: CDR1 SQVTM, CDR2 ANQGSEA. CDR3 in amino acids: CSVGPRGHSDEQYF. DNA for the CDR3: TGCAGCGTTGGACCAAGGGGGCATAGCGACGAGCAGTACTTC.

The V gene is TRBV18, the J gene TRBJ2-2; D may be TRBD2 (6 bases). The CDR3 has 15 residues. V lost 5 bases, J lost 4 bases, and 14 bases lay in between. Germline CDR1 and CDR2: KGHSH and LQKENI. The CDR3 loop reads CASSTNGGSTGELFF. CDR3 nucleotides: TGTGCCAGCTCAACAAATGGGGGGAGCACCGGGGAGCTGTTTTTT. Filled out from reference TRBV18 and TRBJ2-2, the complete variable domain reads NAGVMQNPRHLVRRRGQEARLRCSPMKGHSHVYWYRQLPEEGLKFMVYLQKENIIDESGMPKERFSAEFPKEGPSILRIQQVVRGDSAAYFCASSTNGGSTGELFFGEGSRLTVL.

The rearrangement links TRBV4-1 to TRBJ2-5, with a possible D match to TRBD2 (6 bases). Deletions cut 1 base from V and 5 bases from J, with 14 bases between. Germline V gene sequence: CDR1 MGHRA, CDR2 YSYEKL. This CDR3 contains 15 residues. The CDR3 coding sequence is TGCGCCAGCAGCCAAGTAGGAGTTGGGGGGGAGACCCAGTACTTC. Translating it yields CASSQVGVGGETQYF.

This rearrangement joins TRBV4-2 to TRBJ1-6, with 9 bases matching TRBD1. The CDR3 sequence is 14 residues long. Trimming at V came to 4 bases and at J to 9 bases, leaving 4 bases not matched to a gene. Germline loops: CDR1 LGHNA, CDR2 YNFKEQ. The DNA of the CDR3 is TGTGCCAGCAGCCGGACAGGGGTGGTTTCACCCCTCCACTTT. Protein product: CASSRTGVVSPLHF.